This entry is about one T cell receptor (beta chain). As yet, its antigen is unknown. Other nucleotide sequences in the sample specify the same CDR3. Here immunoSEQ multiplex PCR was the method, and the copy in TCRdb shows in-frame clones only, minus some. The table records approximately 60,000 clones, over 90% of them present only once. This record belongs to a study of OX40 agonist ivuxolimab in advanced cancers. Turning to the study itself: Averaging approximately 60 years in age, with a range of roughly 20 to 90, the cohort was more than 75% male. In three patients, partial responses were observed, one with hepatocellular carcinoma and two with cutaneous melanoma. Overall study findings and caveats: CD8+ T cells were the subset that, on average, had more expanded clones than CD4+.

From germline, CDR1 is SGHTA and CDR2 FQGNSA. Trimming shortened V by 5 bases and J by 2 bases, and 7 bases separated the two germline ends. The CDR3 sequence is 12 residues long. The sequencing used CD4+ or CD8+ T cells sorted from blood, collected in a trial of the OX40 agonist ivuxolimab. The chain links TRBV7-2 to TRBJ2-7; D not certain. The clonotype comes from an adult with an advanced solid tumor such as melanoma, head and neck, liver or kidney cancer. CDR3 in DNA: TGTGCCAGCAGCCTCAGCACCTACGAGCAGTACTTC. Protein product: CASSLSTYEQYF.